Below are 9 T cell receptor beta chains sequenced from a single sample in a study of T cell repertoires in cytomegalovirus infection (dated 2019 in TCRdb). TCRdb records Illumina HiSeq 1500 as the sequencer. TCRdb trimmed public reads at Q25 via fastp, called clones via MiXCR and kept in-frame beta chains. Each record represents a unique CDR3 protein, reported with the most common genes and DNA among its rows. The sample table lists approximately 630,000 distinct CDR3 sequences, more than 20% of them with a count of one. The ten largest clones add up to less than 9.5% of the sample. Source material: CD8+ T cells from PBMCs. The receptors here all came from a human donor in good health (CMV status not recorded). Some clones in this sample may be carry-over from other donors' samples.

This clonotype was detected only a few times. This chain links TRBV28 with TRBJ1-4; D remains unclear. CDR1 and CDR2 (germline): MDHEN, SYDVKM. The CDR3 spans 15 residues. The V and J ends lost 5 bases and 0 bases respectively, with 10 bases between them. The chain's CDR3 is CASSKDGSTNEKLFF. The CDR3 nucleotides are TGTGCCAGCAGTAAAGACGGTTCAACTAATGAAAAACTGTTTTTT.

The V and J genes are TRBV5-6 and TRBJ2-4; 9 bases fit TRBD1. Trimming at V came to 2 bases and at J to 8 bases, leaving 14 bases not matched to a gene. The CDR3 consists of 17 residues. Germline lookup yields CDR1 SGHDT and CDR2 YYEEEE. The DNA for the CDR3 is TGTGCCAGCAGCTTCGGCACAGGGGGCGGGTATTCTTACATTCAGTACTTC. Its protein is CASSFGTGGGYSYIQYF.

The chain employs TRBV6-6 and TRBJ1-5, with 7 positions matching TRBD1. J was trimmed by 0 bases and V by 6 bases; bases with no gene match: 11. This CDR3 contains 17 residues. CDR1 MNHNY and CDR2 SVGAGI come from the germline V gene (reference sequence). The chain's CDR3 is CASRSPGQAISNQPQHF. CDR3 in DNA: TGTGCCAGCAGATCACCCGGACAGGCGATTAGCAATCAGCCCCAGCATTTT.

In its sample, this clonotype was seen many times. The rearrangement links TRBV7-2 to TRBJ1-2; maybe TRBD1 (5 bases). Trimming stripped 5 bases from V and 7 bases from J, with 17 bases between. This CDR3 is built from 14 residues. Germline assignment: CDR1 SGHTA and CDR2 FQGNSA. The CDR3 coding sequence is TGTGCCAGCAGCCTAAATGACAGAGACCGTGGCTACACCTTC. It specifies CASSLNDRDRGYTF. Full variable domain (rest looked up from reference TRBV7-2 and TRBJ1-2): GAGVSQSPSNKVTEKGKDVELRCDPISGHTALYWYRQSLGQGLEFLIYFQGNSAPDKSGLPSDRFSAERTGGSVSTLTIQRTQQEDSAVYLCASSLNDRDRGYTFGSGTRLTVV.

This clonotype was detected many times. This chain uses TRBV7-2 with TRBJ2-1; 11 bases fit TRBD2. Trimming at V came to 5 bases and at J to 4 bases, leaving 13 bases not matched to a gene. Germline CDR1 SGHTA, CDR2 FQGNSA. CDR3 length equals 18 residues. In DNA form, the CDR3 reads TGTGCCAGCAGCCTCCGACTAGCGGGAACCTCCAGATACAATGAGCAGTTCTTC. Translation: CASSLRLAGTSRYNEQFF.

In this sample, this clonotype turned up once. This chain joins TRBV7-3 and TRBJ2-7; tentatively, D is TRBD2 (5 bases). Trimming removed 3 bases at V and 6 bases at J, with 21 bases between. There are 16 residues in the CDR3. The germline gives CDR1 SGHTA, CDR2 FQGTGA. CDR3 DNA sequence: TGTGCCAGCAGCTTTGAAGGCATCGACCTCAGCGGCGAGCAGTACGTC. Protein product: CASSFEGIDLSGEQYV.

The count of this clonotype is one. The CDR3 sequence is CASSQEGGLRVVGDYGYTF. DNA for the CDR3: TGTGCCAGCAGCCAAGAAGGGGGACTCCGTGTGGTCGGTGACTATGGCTACACCTTC. The rearrangement uses TRBV14 and TRBJ1-2, with D possibly matching TRBD1 (6 bases). The CDR3 runs to 19 residues. Germline assignment: CDR1 SGHDN and CDR2 FVKESK. V dropped 0 bases and J dropped 3 bases, with 23 bases sitting between them.

About this clonotype: A read error is possible here, since a much larger clone lies one base away. V is TRBV25-1 and J is TRBJ2-2, with 8 bases that match TRBD1. After removal of 3 bases from V and 9 bases from J, the junction contained 9 bases not matched to a gene. CDR3 length: 15 amino acids. Germline values: CDR1 MGHDK, CDR2 SYGVNS. The DNA for the CDR3 is TGTGCCAGCAGTGACCACAGGGGGGTTACCTGGGAGCTGTTTTTT. The encoded protein is CASSDHRGVTWELFF. The full variable domain, its missing parts supplied by reference TRBV25-1 and TRBJ2-2, is EADIYQTPRYLVIGTGKKITLECSQTMGHDKMYWYQQDPGMELHLIHYSYGVNSTEKGDLSSESTVSRIRTEHFPLTLESARPSHTSQYLCASSDHRGVTWELFFGEGSRLTVL.

Details on this clonotype: This may come from a read error, since a much larger clone is one base off. The CDR3 DNA reads as TGTGCTAGCAGCTTAGAGCTGAGGTACGAGCAGTACGTC. Its translation: CASSLELRYEQYV. The V and J genes are TRBV7-9 and TRBJ2-7; D call uncertain. There are 13 residues in the CDR3. CDR1 SEHNR and CDR2 FQNEAQ come from the germline V gene (reference sequence).